These 11 T cell receptor beta chains were all obtained from the same sample, sequenced in a study of T-cell reconstitution after alpha-beta-depleted transplantation in children. Unique molecular identifiers were built into the TCRbeta library. TCRdb reprocessed the PCR reads via MiXCR and lists one record per CDR3 protein. The sample carries 250,000 to 400,000 distinct CDR3 sequences, approximately 20% recorded once. Specimen: PBMCs, mostly from graft donor cells, collected 180 days after TCRalphabeta/CD19-depleted stem cell transplant. Receptors originate from a male patient between 5 and 17 years old who had a stem cell transplant for acute lymphoblastic leukemia, so the T cells may come from the graft donor.

The sample holds a few counts of this clonotype. V usage is TRBV12-3 or TRBV12-4 and J usage is TRBJ1-2, with TRBD1 matching 8 bases. The CDR3 covers 14 residues. V lost 6 bases, J lost 8 bases, and 11 bases stayed unmatched. The CDR3 spells CASSRQGALGGYTF. Here the CDR3 DNA reads TGTGCCAGCAGCCGTCAGGGGGCCCTTGGGGGCTACACCTTC.

In this sample, this clonotype turned up once. V gene TRBV3-1 combines with J gene TRBJ1-1; D is unclear. Trimming removed 5 bases at V and 4 bases at J, with 11 bases between. There are 13 residues in the CDR3. In germline, CDR1 is LGHDT, CDR2 YNNKEL (reference sequence). DNA for the CDR3: TGTGCCAGCAGCTCTGGTCTGAGCACTGAAGCTTTCTTT. This sequence encodes CASSSGLSTEAFF.

This clonotype was detected many times. V is TRBV5-1 and J is TRBJ1-5, with D uncertain. Germline lookup yields CDR1 SGHRS and CDR2 YFSETQ. The CDR3 is made up of 13 amino acids. Between the trimmed V and J ends, which lost 7 bases and 1 base, there was a span of 9 bases. CDR3 loop: CASSLSSNQPQHF. The CDR3 bases are TGCGCCAGCTCATTATCGAGCAATCAGCCCCAGCATTTT.

The chain links TRBV2 to TRBJ2-3; tentatively, D is TRBD2 (6 bases). CDR3 length: 13 residues. V shed 3 bases and J shed 4 bases, with 8 bases lying between them. CDR1 SNHLY and CDR2 FYNNEI come from the germline V gene. The CDR3 reads CASSDRRADTQYF. CDR3 coding DNA: TGTGCCAGCAGTGATAGGAGGGCAGATACGCAGTATTTT. Full variable domain (missing parts from reference TRBV2 and TRBJ2-3): EPEVTQTPSHQVTQMGQEVILRCVPISNHLYFYWYRQILGQKVEFLVSFYNNEISEKSEIFDDQFSVERPDGSNFTLKIRSTKLEDSAMYFCASSDRRADTQYFGPGTRLTVL.

This clonotype was observed a handful of times. The chain couples TRBV5-1 to TRBJ1-1; D is undetermined. The CDR3 has 18 amino acids. CDR1 and CDR2 (germline): SGHRS, YFSETQ. The V and J ends lost 9 bases and 6 bases respectively, with 33 bases between them. The CDR3 DNA follows: TGCGCCATCCCGTCTTGGATGAGCCGGAGATCCGGAAGGGCTGAAGCTTTCTTT. This encodes CAIPSWMSRRSGRAEAFF.

This clonotype was counted between two and nine times. The rearrangement links TRBV11-2 to TRBJ1-3; D uncertain. Trimming took off 6 bases at V and 0 bases at J, with 12 bases between the two ends. Germline CDR1 and CDR2: SGHAT and FQNNGV. The CDR3 totals 15 residues. The CDR3, as DNA: TGTGCCAGCAGTGAGGGCGGTAACTCTGGAAACACCATATATTTT. This encodes CASSEGGNSGNTIYF.

This sequence joins TRBV20-1 and TRBJ1-2; TRBD1 aligns across 9 bases. This CDR3 is 15 amino acids long. The ends lost 5 bases at V and 4 bases at J; junction bases unmatched: 11. CDR1 is DFQATT and CDR2 is SNEGSKA in the germline V gene (reference sequence). CDR3 nucleotides: TGCAGTGCTTACGCCCGGGGACAGGGTGGCTATGGCTACACCTTC. Translating gives CSAYARGQGGYGYTF.

The rearrangement uses TRBV7-7 and TRBJ2-1, with a tentative D call TRBD1 (6 bases). The V end lost 4 bases, the J end lost 9 bases, and 10 bases lay between the germline ends. CDR3 size: 12 residues. Looked up from germline, CDR1 is SSHAT and CDR2 is FNYEAQ (reference sequence). In DNA form, the CDR3 reads TGTGCCAGCAGCTCTAGAGGGGGTGAGCAGTTCTTC. It codes for CASSSRGGEQFF. Combining the CDR3 with reference TRBV7-7 and TRBJ2-1 gives the whole variable domain GAGVSQSPRYKVTKRGQDVTLRCDPISSHATLYWYQQALGQGPEFLTYFNYEAQPDKSGLPSDRFSAERPEGSISTLTIQRTEQRDSAMYRCASSSRGGEQFFGPGTRLTVL.

The chain combines TRBV7-2 with TRBJ2-7; D is unclear. Germline V gene lookup returns CDR1 SGHTA and CDR2 FQGNSA. The CDR3 is made up of 13 amino acids. V lost 7 bases and J 2 bases, leaving 12 bases between the germline ends. Written as DNA, the CDR3 is TGTGCCAGCACCCTTGCCGGGCCCTACGAGCAGTACTTC. Protein sequence: CASTLAGPYEQYF.

There are a few counts of this clonotype. The chain is built from TRBV29-1 and TRBJ2-7; 9 positions match TRBD1. The V segment lost 2 bases and the J segment 5 bases; nucleotides outside the gene matches: 7. Germline-derived CDR1 and CDR2 are SQVTM and ANQGSEA. The CDR3 totals 14 residues. CDR3 bases: TGCAGCGTTGAATCTGGGACAGGGCTCCACGAGCAGTACTTC. It translates to CSVESGTGLHEQYF.

As concerns this clonotype: A much larger clone is a single base away; this may be a read error. The chain joins TRBV7-9 to TRBJ2-7; D is uncertain. The CDR3 is 14 residues long. From germline, CDR1 is SEHNR and CDR2 FQNEAQ (reference sequence). CDR3 bases: TGTGTCAGCAGCTTAGGCCCCACGGCGGTTGAGCAGTACTTC. The encoded protein is CVSSLGPTAVEQYF. The complete variable domain, with remaining parts taken from reference TRBV7-9 and TRBJ2-7, reads DTGVSQNPRHKITKRGQNVTFRCDPISEHNRLYWYRQTLGQGPEFLTYFQNEAQLEKSRLLSDRFSAERPKGSFSTLEIQRTEQGDSAMYLCVSSLGPTAVEQYFGPGTRLTVT.